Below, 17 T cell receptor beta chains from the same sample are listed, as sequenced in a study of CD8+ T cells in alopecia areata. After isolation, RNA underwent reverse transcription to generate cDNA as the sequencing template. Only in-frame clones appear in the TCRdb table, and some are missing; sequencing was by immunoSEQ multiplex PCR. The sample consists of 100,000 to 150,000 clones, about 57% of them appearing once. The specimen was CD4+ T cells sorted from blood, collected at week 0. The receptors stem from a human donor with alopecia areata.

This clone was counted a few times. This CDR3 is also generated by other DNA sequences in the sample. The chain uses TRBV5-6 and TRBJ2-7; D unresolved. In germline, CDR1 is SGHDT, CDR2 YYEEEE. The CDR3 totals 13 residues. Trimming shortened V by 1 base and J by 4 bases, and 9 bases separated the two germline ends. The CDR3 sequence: CASSLLGPYEQYF. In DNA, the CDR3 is TGTGCCAGCAGCTTGCTCGGACCGTACGAGCAGTACTTC.

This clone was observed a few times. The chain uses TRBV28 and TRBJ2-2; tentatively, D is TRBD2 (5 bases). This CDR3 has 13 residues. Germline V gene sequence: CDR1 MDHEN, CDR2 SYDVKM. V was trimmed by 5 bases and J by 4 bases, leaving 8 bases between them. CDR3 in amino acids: CASSVGSTGELFF. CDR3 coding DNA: TGTGCCAGCAGTGTGGGGAGCACCGGGGAGCTGTTTTTT.

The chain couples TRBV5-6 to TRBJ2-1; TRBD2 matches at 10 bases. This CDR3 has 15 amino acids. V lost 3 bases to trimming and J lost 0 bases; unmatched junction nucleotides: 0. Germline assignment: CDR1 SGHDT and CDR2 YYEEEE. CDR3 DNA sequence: TGTGCCAGCAGCTCTAGCGGGGGCTCCTACAATGAGCAGTTCTTC. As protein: CASSSSGGSYNEQFF.

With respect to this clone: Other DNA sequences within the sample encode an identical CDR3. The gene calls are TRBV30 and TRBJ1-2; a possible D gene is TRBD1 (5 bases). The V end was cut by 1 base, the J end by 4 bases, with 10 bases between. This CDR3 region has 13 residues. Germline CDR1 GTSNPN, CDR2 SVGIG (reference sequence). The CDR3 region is CAWSAGQTYGYTF. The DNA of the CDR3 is TGTGCCTGGAGTGCGGGGCAGACCTATGGCTACACCTTC. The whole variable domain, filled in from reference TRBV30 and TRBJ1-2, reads SQTIHQWPATLVQPVGSPLSLECTVEGTSNPNLYWYRQAAGRGLQLLFYSVGIGQISSEVPQNLSASRPQDRQFILSSKKLLLSDSGFYLCAWSAGQTYGYTFGSGTRLTVV.

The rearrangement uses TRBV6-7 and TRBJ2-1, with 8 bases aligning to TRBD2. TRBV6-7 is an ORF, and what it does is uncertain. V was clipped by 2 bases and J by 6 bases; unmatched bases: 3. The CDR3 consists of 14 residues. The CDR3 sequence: CASSYGLAGNEQFF. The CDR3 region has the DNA TGTGCCAGCAGTTACGGGCTAGCGGGCAATGAGCAGTTCTTC.

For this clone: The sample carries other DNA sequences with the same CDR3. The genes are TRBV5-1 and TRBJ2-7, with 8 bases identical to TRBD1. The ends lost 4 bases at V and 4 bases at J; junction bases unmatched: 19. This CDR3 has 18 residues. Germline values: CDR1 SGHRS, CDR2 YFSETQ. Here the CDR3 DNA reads TGCGCCAGCAGCCCCCAGGGACAGGCTACCCTGACGTTGTACGAGCAGTACTTC. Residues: CASSPQGQATLTLYEQYF.

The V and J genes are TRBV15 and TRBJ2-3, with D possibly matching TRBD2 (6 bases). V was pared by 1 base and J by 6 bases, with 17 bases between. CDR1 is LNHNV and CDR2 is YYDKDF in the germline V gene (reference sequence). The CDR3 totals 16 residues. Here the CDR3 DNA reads TGTGCCACCAGCAGAGCGGCAGGGACTTTCATCGATACGCAGTATTTT. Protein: CATSRAAGTFIDTQYF.

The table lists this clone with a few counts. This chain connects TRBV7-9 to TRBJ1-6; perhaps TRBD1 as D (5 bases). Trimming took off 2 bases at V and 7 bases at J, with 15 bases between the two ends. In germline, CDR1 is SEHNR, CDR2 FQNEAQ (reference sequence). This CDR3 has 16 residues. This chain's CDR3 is CASSLRDLRQNSPLHF. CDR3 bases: TGTGCCAGCAGCTTAAGGGACCTCCGGCAAAATTCACCCCTCCACTTT. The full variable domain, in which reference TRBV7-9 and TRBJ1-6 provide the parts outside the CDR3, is DTGVSQNPRHKITKRGQNVTFRCDPISEHNRLYWYRQTLGQGPEFLTYFQNEAQLEKSRLLSDRFSAERPKGSFSTLEIQRTEQGDSAMYLCASSLRDLRQNSPLHFGNGTRLTVT.

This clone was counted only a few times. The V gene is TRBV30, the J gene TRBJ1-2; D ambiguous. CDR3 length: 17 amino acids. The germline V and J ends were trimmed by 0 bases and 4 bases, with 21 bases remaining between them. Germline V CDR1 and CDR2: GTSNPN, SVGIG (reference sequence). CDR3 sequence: CAWSVQSGLPRRYGYTF. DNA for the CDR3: TGTGCCTGGAGTGTACAGTCTGGACTCCCCCGGCGCTATGGCTACACCTTC.

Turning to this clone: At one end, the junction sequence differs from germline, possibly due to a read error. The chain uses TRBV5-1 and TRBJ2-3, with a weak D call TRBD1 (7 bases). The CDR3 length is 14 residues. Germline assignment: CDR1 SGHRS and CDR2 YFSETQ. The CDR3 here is CAGRSGGPADTQYF. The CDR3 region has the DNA TGCGCCGGCAGATCAGGGGGGCCAGCAGATACGCAGTATTTT.

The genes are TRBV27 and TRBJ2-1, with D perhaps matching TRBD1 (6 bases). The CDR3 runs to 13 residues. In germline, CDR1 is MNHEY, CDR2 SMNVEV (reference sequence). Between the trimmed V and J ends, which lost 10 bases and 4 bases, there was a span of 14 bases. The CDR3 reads CATRGLSYNEQFF. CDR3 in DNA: TGTGCCACCAGGGGTCTTTCGTACAATGAGCAGTTCTTC.

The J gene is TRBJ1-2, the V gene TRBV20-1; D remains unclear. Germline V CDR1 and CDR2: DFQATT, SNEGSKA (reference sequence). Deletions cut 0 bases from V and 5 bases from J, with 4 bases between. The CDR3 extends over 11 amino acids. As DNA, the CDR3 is TGCAGTGCTAGAGAGGGGTATGGCTACACCTTC. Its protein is CSAREGYGYTF.

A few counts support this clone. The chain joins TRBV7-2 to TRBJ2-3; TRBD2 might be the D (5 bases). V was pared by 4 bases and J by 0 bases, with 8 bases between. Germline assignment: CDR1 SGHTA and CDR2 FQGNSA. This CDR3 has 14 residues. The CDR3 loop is CASSSGESTDTQYF. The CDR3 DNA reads TGTGCCAGCAGCTCCGGGGAAAGCACAGATACGCAGTATTTT.

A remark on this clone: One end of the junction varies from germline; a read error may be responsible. CDR3 DNA sequence: TGTGCCAGCAGGGAAGAACAGGGGGACTATGGCTACACCTTC. Translated, it gives CASREEQGDYGYTF. V gene TRBV2 combines with J gene TRBJ1-2; 8 positions agree with TRBD1. CDR1 is SNHLY, CDR2 FYNNEI, per germline. This CDR3 has 14 residues.

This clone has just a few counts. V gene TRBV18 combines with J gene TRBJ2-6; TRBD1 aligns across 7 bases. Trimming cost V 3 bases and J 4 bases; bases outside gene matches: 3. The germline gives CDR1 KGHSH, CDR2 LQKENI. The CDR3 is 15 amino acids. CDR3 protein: CASSPGTVGANVLTF. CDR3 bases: TGTGCCAGCTCACCCGGGACAGTCGGGGCCAACGTCCTGACTTTC.

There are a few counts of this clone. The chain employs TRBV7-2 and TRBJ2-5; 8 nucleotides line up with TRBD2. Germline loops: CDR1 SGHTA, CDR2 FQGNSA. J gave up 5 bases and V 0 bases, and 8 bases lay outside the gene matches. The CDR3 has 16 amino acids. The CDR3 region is CASSLAGTRFSETQYF. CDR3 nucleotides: TGTGCCAGCAGCTTAGCGGGGACTAGATTCTCGGAGACCCAGTACTTC.

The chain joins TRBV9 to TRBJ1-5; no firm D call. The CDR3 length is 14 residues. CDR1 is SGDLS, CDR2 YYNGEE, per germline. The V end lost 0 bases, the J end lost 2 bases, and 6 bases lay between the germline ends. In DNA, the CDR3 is TGTGCCAGCAGCGTAGCACCGGGCAATCAGCCCCAGCATTTT. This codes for CASSVAPGNQPQHF.